Below are 31 T cell receptor beta chains sequenced from a single sample in a study of shared clonotypes between healthy human individuals. CD45RO-negative, CCR7-selected cells formed the naive CD8 fraction, which excluded terminally differentiated effector memory CD45RA+ cells. The assay was immunoSEQ multiplex PCR, and TCRdb's table has in-frame clones only and misses some. This table has about 580,000 clones, roughly 98% appearing once. Material for sequencing was naive CD8+ T cells sorted from blood. The receptor set was obtained from a man under 40 in good health.

A word on this clone: One junction end disagrees with the germline gene, perhaps due to a read error. The chain uses TRBV2 and TRBJ2-5; no definite D call. The CDR3 covers 14 residues. The germline V gene encodes CDR1 SNHLY and CDR2 FYNNEI. CDR3 in amino acids: CASSDVRAQVTQYF. CDR3 sequence (DNA): TGTGCCAGCAGTGACGTAAGGGCCCAAGTGACCCAGTACTTC.

The rearrangement links TRBV7-9 to TRBJ1-4; 7 bases agree with TRBD1. CDR1 and CDR2 from the germline V gene are SEHNR and FQNEAQ (reference sequence). After removal of 4 bases from V and 7 bases from J, the junction contained 6 bases not matched to a gene. The CDR3 loop spans 14 amino acids. The CDR3 DNA reads as TGTGCCAGCAGCTCCCCGGACAGGTTTGAAAAACTGTTTTTT. As protein: CASSSPDRFEKLFF.

The V and J genes are TRBV10-1 and TRBJ2-7; 8 bases map to TRBD2. From germline, CDR1 is WNHNN and CDR2 SYGVQD (reference sequence). V lost 4 bases to trimming and J lost 6 bases; unmatched junction nucleotides: 8. The CDR3 runs 14 residues. In nucleotides, the CDR3 is TGCGCCAGCAGTGCCAGCGGGAGCCCTCGCGAGCAGTACTTC. Protein product: CASSASGSPREQYF.

J is TRBJ2-2 and V is TRBV12-1; the listed D gene, TRBD1, was not tested against the DNA. TRBV12-1 is an annotated pseudogene. There are 15 residues in the CDR3. The CDR3 bases are TGTGCCAGCAGCTTTTTTGGGGGCGATACCGGGGAGCTGTTTTTT. Encoded protein: CASSFFGGDTGELFF.

This clone has a single count. This chain links TRBV27 with TRBJ1-2, with 8 bases lining up with TRBD1. V was clipped by 2 bases and J by 7 bases; unmatched bases: 3. There are 13 residues in the CDR3. Germline CDR1 MNHEY, CDR2 SMNVEV (reference sequence). In DNA, the CDR3 is TGTGCCAGCAGTTTAGTGACAGGGGTTGGCTACACCTTC. Its translation: CASSLVTGVGYTF.

V gene TRBV29-1 combines with J gene TRBJ2-7; 12 positions agree with TRBD2. Germline trimming cut 6 bases from V and 2 bases from J; bases unmatched to any gene: 14. The CDR3 has 17 amino acids. CDR1 is SQVTM, CDR2 ANQGSEA, per germline. The CDR3 is CSVPGSKGLAGTYEQYF. In DNA, the CDR3 is TGCAGCGTGCCCGGGTCCAAAGGACTAGCGGGAACCTACGAGCAGTACTTC.

The rearrangement uses TRBV19 and TRBJ2-7; D remains ambiguous. Germline CDR1 and CDR2: LNHDA and SQIVND (reference sequence). V was pared by 6 bases and J by 0 bases, with 9 bases between. The CDR3 consists of 13 residues. The CDR3 nucleotides read TGTGCCAGTAGCTTGCAAGTCTCCTACGAGCAGTACTTC. It encodes CASSLQVSYEQYF.

The chain combines TRBV7-9 with TRBJ2-7; no firm D call. V dropped 8 bases and J dropped 0 bases, with 11 bases sitting between them. Germline assignment: CDR1 SEHNR and CDR2 FQNEAQ (reference sequence). This CDR3 region has 13 residues. CDR3 sequence: CASGTSNSYEQYF. In DNA form, the CDR3 reads TGTGCCAGCGGAACGTCGAACTCCTACGAGCAGTACTTC.

The chain is built from TRBV27 and TRBJ2-3; 7 bases are shared with TRBD2. This CDR3 comprises 15 residues. The V and J ends lost 3 bases and 2 bases, in that order; junction bases with no gene match: 5. From germline, CDR1 is MNHEY and CDR2 SMNVEV (reference sequence). This CDR3 is CASSFLAEYTDTQYF. CDR3 in DNA: TGTGCCAGCAGTTTTCTAGCGGAGTACACAGATACGCAGTATTTT.

In DNA, the CDR3 is TGCGCCAGCAGCCAAATAGCGGGAGTTGAGCAGTTCTTC. This sequence encodes CASSQIAGVEQFF. This chain uses TRBV4-1 with TRBJ2-1; 9 bases match TRBD2. This CDR3 spans 13 amino acids. The J segment lost 9 bases and the V segment lost 2 bases, leaving 2 bases of the junction unmatched. Germline V gene data show CDR1 as MGHRA and CDR2 as YSYEKL.

This clone appeared a single time. The chain carries TRBV27 and TRBJ1-1; 9 bases line up with TRBD1. This CDR3 has 15 residues. After removal of 3 bases from V and 4 bases from J, the junction contained 6 bases not matched to a gene. From germline, CDR1 is MNHEY and CDR2 SMNVEV (reference sequence). The DNA of the CDR3 is TGTGCCAGCAGTTTTTCCCGGGACAGGGCCACTGAAGCTTTCTTT. It translates to CASSFSRDRATEAFF.

J is TRBJ1-1 and V is TRBV25-1; D not resolved. The germline gives CDR1 MGHDK, CDR2 SYGVNS. The CDR3 is made up of 11 amino acids. Trimming cost V 6 bases and J 4 bases, with 6 bases left between them. CDR3 sequence: CASRTLTEAFF. The CDR3 DNA reads as TGTGCCAGCAGGACTCTCACTGAAGCTTTCTTT.

This chain links TRBV18 with TRBJ2-6; D is perhaps TRBD1 (5 bases). Per germline, CDR1 KGHSH and CDR2 LQKENI. The CDR3 runs 18 residues. Trimming stripped 0 bases from V and 2 bases from J, with 14 bases between. CDR3 DNA: TGTGCCAGCTCACCACCGTGGAGTGGGGCAGCTGGGGCCAACGTCCTGACTTTC. It is translated as CASSPPWSGAAGANVLTF.

The chain has TRBV11-2 and TRBJ2-1; D is ambiguous. V lost 4 bases and J 5 bases, leaving 18 bases between the germline ends. The CDR3 spans 16 residues. CDR1 is SGHAT and CDR2 is FQNNGV in the germline V gene. DNA for the CDR3: TGTGCCAGCAGCTCAATCCAAGAGGATGGCCACAATGAGCAGTTCTTC. This sequence encodes CASSSIQEDGHNEQFF.

The chain employs TRBV28 and TRBJ1-1, with a weak D call TRBD1 (5 bases). Trimming cost V 2 bases and J 0 bases, with 13 bases left between them. CDR1 and CDR2 (germline): MDHEN, SYDVKM. The CDR3 runs to 16 residues. The CDR3 nucleotides read TGTGCCAGCAGTTTACGGCAGGGCGTGATGAACACTGAAGCTTTCTTT. It specifies CASSLRQGVMNTEAFF.

This chain joins TRBV27 and TRBJ1-5, with D possibly matching TRBD1 (5 bases). Germline values: CDR1 MNHEY, CDR2 SMNVEV (reference sequence). V lost 6 bases and J 1 base, leaving 16 bases between the germline ends. The CDR3 has 16 residues. CDR3 residues: CASSPFGGLSNQPQHF. The CDR3 DNA reads as TGTGCCAGCAGCCCTTTTGGGGGACTAAGCAATCAGCCCCAGCATTTT.

Written as DNA, the CDR3 is TGTGCCAGCAGTGACAACGGGATCACAGATACGCAGTATTTT. Its translation: CASSDNGITDTQYF. This chain uses TRBV25-1 with TRBJ2-3, with D tentatively TRBD2 (5 bases). CDR1 is MGHDK, CDR2 SYGVNS, per germline. The V end lost 3 bases, the J end lost 2 bases, and 9 bases lay between the germline ends. This CDR3 comprises 14 residues.

The V and J genes are TRBV14 and TRBJ2-7; TRBD2 agrees at 9 bases. Trimming at V came to 8 bases and at J to 4 bases, leaving 3 bases not matched to a gene. The germline gives CDR1 SGHDN, CDR2 FVKESK. This CDR3 region has 12 residues. The CDR3 DNA reads as TGTGCCAGCCGTAGCGGGAGTTACGAGCAGTACTTC. It codes for CASRSGSYEQYF.

V and J are TRBV19 and TRBJ1-2, with TRBD1 identical over 7 bases. This CDR3 contains 14 residues. V lost 3 bases, J lost 4 bases, and 5 bases stayed unmatched. The germline V gene has CDR1 LNHDA and CDR2 SQIVND (reference sequence). The CDR3 sequence is CASSIKGAGYGYTF. As DNA, the CDR3 is TGTGCCAGTAGTATCAAGGGGGCCGGCTATGGCTACACCTTC.

J is TRBJ1-3 and V is TRBV2; tentatively, D is TRBD1 (6 bases). V gave up 11 bases and J gave up 2 bases, with 19 bases separating them. The V gene's germline CDR1 is SNHLY and CDR2 FYNNEI. This CDR3 has 15 residues. The CDR3 sequence: CAGSGGAGTGNTIYF. The CDR3 DNA reads TGTGCCGGGTCCGGGGGGGCAGGAACTGGAAACACCATATATTTT. The complete variable domain, with remaining parts taken from reference TRBV2 and TRBJ1-3, reads EPEVTQTPSHQVTQMGQEVILRCVPISNHLYFYWYRQILGQKVEFLVSFYNNEISEKSEIFDDQFSVERPDGSNFTLKIRSTKLEDSAMYFCAGSGGAGTGNTIYFGEGSWLTVV.

The genes are TRBV6-6 and TRBJ2-7; 7 nucleotides match TRBD2. CDR3 size: 13 residues. Germline loops: CDR1 MNHNY, CDR2 SVGAGI (reference sequence). Trimming at V came to 11 bases and at J to 5 bases, leaving 12 bases not matched to a gene. CDR3 bases: TGTGCCGGGTCTCGCGGGAGTCTGAACGAGCAGTACTTC. It is translated as CAGSRGSLNEQYF.

The V gene is TRBV9, the J gene TRBJ1-2; 10 positions agree with TRBD1. Germline loops: CDR1 SGDLS, CDR2 YYNGEE. The CDR3 runs to 16 residues. V shed 1 base, J shed 7 bases, and the junction held 10 bases outside the gene matches. The CDR3: CASSVPRQGAGGGYTF. In DNA form, the CDR3 reads TGTGCCAGCAGCGTACCCAGACAGGGGGCGGGAGGTGGCTACACCTTC. Combining the CDR3 with reference TRBV9 and TRBJ1-2 gives the whole variable domain DSGVTQTPKHLITATGQRVTLRCSPRSGDLSVYWYQQSLDQGLQFLIQYYNGEERAKGNILERFSAQQFPDLHSELNLSSLELGDSALYFCASSVPRQGAGGGYTFGSGTRLTVV.

This chain joins TRBV4-1 and TRBJ1-5; D call uncertain. The CDR3 is 14 amino acids. Germline V lookup: CDR1 MGHRA, CDR2 YSYEKL. Between the trimmed V and J ends, which lost 1 base and 3 bases, there was a span of 7 bases. The CDR3 sequence is CASSQGHSNQPQHF. The CDR3 DNA sequence: TGCGCCAGCAGCCAAGGACATTCCAATCAGCCCCAGCATTTT.

This clone was found once. This chain joins TRBV2 and TRBJ2-1; 13 bases match TRBD2. This CDR3 contains 15 residues. Unmatched junction bases numbered 5, after V lost 6 bases and J lost 6 bases. Germline V gives CDR1 SNHLY, CDR2 FYNNEI. CDR3 DNA: TGTGCCAGCAGCCGGACTAGCGGGAGTTTCAATGAGCAGTTCTTC. It translates to CASSRTSGSFNEQFF.

V is TRBV28 and J is TRBJ2-4; maybe TRBD2 (6 bases). Germline values: CDR1 MDHEN, CDR2 SYDVKM. The V gene lost 1 base and the J gene lost 0 bases, with 16 bases spanning the gap. This CDR3 has 18 residues. The DNA for the CDR3 is TGTGCCAGCAGTTTATCCAGGCGGGATTTCAGAGCCAAAAACATTCAGTACTTC. This translates into CASSLSRRDFRAKNIQYF.

V and J are TRBV29-1 and TRBJ2-2; no definite D call. Germline V gene data show CDR1 as SQVTM and CDR2 as ANQGSEA. The germline V and J ends were trimmed by 7 bases and 1 base, with 10 bases remaining between them. This CDR3 is 13 amino acids long. This CDR3 reads CSAIQQNTGELFF. The CDR3, as DNA: TGCAGCGCTATACAACAGAACACCGGGGAGCTGTTTTTT.

A single count supports this clone. This chain joins TRBV28 and TRBJ2-7, with D perhaps matching TRBD1 (5 bases). V was shortened by 3 bases and J by 7 bases, with 19 bases between the two germline ends. From germline, CDR1 is MDHEN and CDR2 SYDVKM. This CDR3 has 15 residues. In nucleotides, the CDR3 is TGTGCCAGCAGTTTCGGAACAGGTTATATTGTAGAGCAGTACTTC. Amino acids: CASSFGTGYIVEQYF.

This chain joins TRBV9 and TRBJ2-1; D might be TRBD2 (5 bases). Germline loops: CDR1 SGDLS, CDR2 YYNGEE. The CDR3 consists of 13 residues. V shed 2 bases and J shed 6 bases, with 9 bases lying between them. CDR3 coding DNA: TGTGCCAGCAGCGTGGAGGAGCGCAATGAGCAGTTCTTC. As protein: CASSVEERNEQFF.

The chain carries TRBV6-5 and TRBJ2-5; tentatively, D is TRBD1 or TRBD2 (5 bases each). The V and J ends lost 2 bases and 2 bases respectively, with 6 bases between them. Germline assignment: CDR1 MNHEY and CDR2 SVGAGI. This CDR3 has 13 amino acids. CDR3 nucleotide sequence: TGTGCCAGCAGTTACGGGGGACAAGAGACCCAGTACTTC. It is translated as CASSYGGQETQYF.

Notes on this clone: The same CDR3 can be traced to other DNA sequences in this sample. The CDR3 sequence: CASSLEGYSNQPQHF. Here the CDR3 DNA reads TGTGCCAGCAGCTTAGAAGGATATAGCAATCAGCCCCAGCATTTT. The rearrangement joins TRBV7-2 to TRBJ1-5; no clear D gene. This CDR3 comprises 15 residues. Per the germline V gene, CDR1 is SGHTA and CDR2 is FQGNSA. V was trimmed by 1 base and J by 0 bases, leaving 7 bases between them.

With respect to this clone: This CDR3 is also generated by other DNA sequences in the sample. The V gene is TRBV11-2, the J gene TRBJ2-3; the D is unclear. The V gene lost 4 bases and the J gene lost 2 bases, with 4 bases spanning the gap. This CDR3 region has 12 residues. Germline V gives CDR1 SGHAT, CDR2 FQNNGV. Written as DNA, the CDR3 is TGTGCCAGCAGCTCGCTCACAGATACGCAGTATTTT. Amino acids: CASSSLTDTQYF.